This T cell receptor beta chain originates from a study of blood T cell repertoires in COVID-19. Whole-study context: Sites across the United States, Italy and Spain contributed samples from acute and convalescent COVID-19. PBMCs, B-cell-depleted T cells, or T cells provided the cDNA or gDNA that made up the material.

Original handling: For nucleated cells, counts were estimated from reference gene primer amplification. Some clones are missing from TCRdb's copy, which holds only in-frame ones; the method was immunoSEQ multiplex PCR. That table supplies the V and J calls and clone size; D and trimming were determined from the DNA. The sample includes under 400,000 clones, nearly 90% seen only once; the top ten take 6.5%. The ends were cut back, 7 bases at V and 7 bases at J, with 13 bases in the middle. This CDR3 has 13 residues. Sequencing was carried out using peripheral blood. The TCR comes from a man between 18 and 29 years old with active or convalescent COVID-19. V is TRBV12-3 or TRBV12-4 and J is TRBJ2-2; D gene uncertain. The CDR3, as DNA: TGTGCCAGCACGGCTTTGGCGGTCGGGGAGCTGTTTTTT. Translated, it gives CASTALAVGELFF.